This T cell receptor beta chain was captured by sequencing in a study of T-cell reconstitution after alpha-beta-depleted transplantation in children. Germline CDR1 is DFQATT and CDR2 is SNEGSKA (reference sequence). CDR3 length equals 12 residues. Trimming removed 6 bases from V and 5 bases from J; junction bases left unmatched: 5. This clonotype was picked up many times. Unique molecular identifiers were used to barcode this TCRbeta library. TCRdb ran MiXCR on the PCR reads and lists one entry per CDR3 protein. This table has more than 150,000 distinct CDR3 sequences, roughly 15% appearing once. Material: PBMCs from the stem cell graft donor, obtained from the stem cell graft. The receptor comes from a human donor who donated a stem cell graft to a child with acute lymphoblastic leukemia. The V call is TRBV20-1, the J call TRBJ1-2; 8 bases are shared with TRBD1. Written as DNA, the CDR3 is TGCAGTGCCCTCCAGGGGGCTTATGGCTACACCTTC. Protein sequence: CSALQGAYGYTF.